Below are 14 T cell receptor beta chains sequenced from a single sample in a study of PD-L1 blockade in urothelial cancer. Time point: peripheral blood 6 weeks after treatment start. Libraries were prepared by immunoSEQ multiplex PCR; TCRdb keeps only in-frame clonotypes and omits some of them. Of some 120,000 clones in the sample, about 83% were seen once. Sequencing was performed on PBMCs, taken around atezolizumab (anti-PD-L1) treatment. The receptors here all came from a man aged 45-60 years with urothelial cancer.

This chain uses TRBV9 with TRBJ2-2; D uncertain. The germline gives CDR1 SGDLS, CDR2 YYNGEE. V dropped 0 bases and J dropped 1 base, with 10 bases sitting between them. The CDR3 consists of 16 residues. CDR3 region: CASSVGQLKNTGELFF. In DNA form, the CDR3 reads TGTGCCAGCAGCGTAGGCCAACTCAAGAACACCGGGGAGCTGTTTTTT. Full variable domain (missing parts from reference TRBV9 and TRBJ2-2): DSGVTQTPKHLITATGQRVTLRCSPRSGDLSVYWYQQSLDQGLQFLIQYYNGEERAKGNILERFSAQQFPDLHSELNLSSLELGDSALYFCASSVGQLKNTGELFFGEGSRLTVL.

V and J are TRBV5-1 and TRBJ2-7; perhaps TRBD2 as D (5 bases). The CDR3 runs 14 residues. Germline V gene data show CDR1 as SGHRS and CDR2 as YFSETQ. V was cut by 1 base and J by 6 bases, with 14 bases left in between. CDR3 sequence: CASSLLDYHSEQYF. CDR3 nucleotide sequence: TGCGCCAGCAGCTTGTTAGACTACCACTCCGAGCAGTACTTC.

This clone is a singleton in its sample. The V and J genes are TRBV19 and TRBJ2-1; 11 positions match TRBD2. With V trimmed by 5 bases and J by 6 bases, 9 bases remained unmatched. This CDR3 comprises 16 residues. Germline assignment: CDR1 LNHDA and CDR2 SQIVND (reference sequence). The CDR3 loop is CASSGSSGRLRNEQFF. Written as DNA, the CDR3 is TGTGCCAGTAGTGGCTCTAGCGGGAGGTTGCGCAATGAGCAGTTCTTC.

The rearrangement joins TRBV29-1 to TRBJ1-2; D possibly corresponds to TRBD1 (5 bases). Between the trimmed V and J ends, which lost 3 bases and 7 bases, there was a span of 24 bases. The CDR3 consists of 16 residues. Germline V lookup: CDR1 SQVTM, CDR2 ANQGSEA. This chain's CDR3 is CSVDQGRADGVRGYTF. For the CDR3, the DNA is TGCAGCGTTGACCAGGGCCGAGCAGATGGCGTTCGTGGCTACACCTTC.

This clone was picked up one time. The CDR3, as DNA: TGTGCCAGCAGCTTTATGGGTGTTGGTGGGGGCCGGTTAGATACGCAGTATTTT. This encodes CASSFMGVGGGRLDTQYF. The chain is built from TRBV7-3 and TRBJ2-3, with D possibly TRBD1 on 6 matching bases. Germline CDR1 reads SGHTA; CDR2 reads FQGTGA. V lost 3 bases, J lost 5 bases, and 24 bases lay in between. This CDR3 is 18 amino acids long.

This rearrangement joins TRBV19 to TRBJ2-2; 9 positions agree with TRBD1. This CDR3 region has 15 residues. Germline assignment: CDR1 LNHDA and CDR2 SQIVND (reference sequence). Germline trimming cut 3 bases from V and 7 bases from J; bases unmatched to any gene: 6. The DNA of the CDR3 is TGTGCCAGTAGTATCGGGGACAGGGTTAGCGGGGAGCTGTTTTTT. Its translation is CASSIGDRVSGELFF.

This clone appeared a single time. The V gene is TRBV7-3, the J gene TRBJ2-2; possible D gene TRBD2, 5 bases. The CDR3 sequence is 15 residues long. Germline assignment: CDR1 SGHTA and CDR2 FQGTGA. Trimming removed 2 bases at V and 2 bases at J, with 9 bases between. The CDR3 sequence: CASSLQRINTGELFF. The CDR3 DNA reads as TGTGCCAGCAGCTTACAGCGGATAAACACCGGGGAGCTGTTTTTT.

This chain uses TRBV25-1 with TRBJ2-3; 13 bases are a match to TRBD2. Germline values: CDR1 MGHDK, CDR2 SYGVNS. The trim removed 1 base at V and 6 bases at J, leaving 10 bases unmatched. The CDR3 runs 18 residues. CDR3 sequence: CASSESLLAGGRSDTQYF. CDR3 coding DNA: TGTGCCAGCAGTGAATCGCTACTAGCGGGAGGGCGTTCGGATACGCAGTATTTT.

The chain joins TRBV21-1 to TRBJ1-2; the DNA was not used to check the table's D call, TRBD1. TRBV21-1 is a listed pseudogene. CDR3 size: 15 residues. The CDR3 sequence: CASSRKNRDRVGYTF. The CDR3 DNA is TGTGCCAGCAGCAGGAAAAACCGGGACAGGGTTGGCTACACCTTC.

The chain couples TRBV5-1 to TRBJ2-3, with 8 bases fitting TRBD1. Germline values: CDR1 SGHRS, CDR2 YFSETQ. The CDR3 has 17 amino acids. V was pared by 1 base and J by 0 bases, with 7 bases of the junction left unmatched. CDR3 DNA: TGCGCCAGCAGCTTGTCAACAGGGGGTTCTAGCACAGATACGCAGTATTTT. It yields the protein CASSLSTGGSSTDTQYF.

The V and J genes are TRBV6-6 and TRBJ2-2; 14 bases are a match to TRBD2. V shed 6 bases, J shed 7 bases, and the junction held 4 bases outside the gene matches. This CDR3 region has 15 residues. The V gene's germline CDR1 is MNHNY and CDR2 SVGAGI (reference sequence). The CDR3 region is CASRRLAGGIGELFF. The CDR3 DNA follows: TGTGCCAGCAGGCGACTAGCGGGAGGGATCGGGGAGCTGTTTTTT.

With respect to this clone: At one boundary the junction diverges from the germline segment, which might be a read error. J is TRBJ2-5 and V is TRBV7-7; 8 bases are a match to TRBD2. The CDR3 spans 15 residues. In germline, CDR1 is SSHAT, CDR2 FNYEAQ (reference sequence). The DNA for the CDR3 is TGTGCTAGCAGCTTAGGCGGTAGCGGGATAGAGACCCAGTACTTC. This gives the protein CASSLGGSGIETQYF.

A few counts support this clone. The chain carries TRBV7-8 and TRBJ2-7, with TRBD2 matching over 8 bases. The CDR3 has 15 residues. CDR1 SGHVS and CDR2 FQNEAQ come from the germline V gene. V was clipped by 5 bases and J by 0 bases; unmatched bases: 6. In DNA form, the CDR3 reads TGTGCCAGCAGCAGCTCTAGCGGGCGCTCCTACGAGCAGTACTTC. This sequence encodes CASSSSSGRSYEQYF.

The chain is built from TRBV30 and TRBJ1-1; no clear D. Germline V lookup: CDR1 GTSNPN, CDR2 SVGIG (reference sequence). Trimming left V 3 bases short and J 0 bases short, with 5 bases between. The CDR3 length is 12 residues. CDR3 protein: CAWSFLNTEAFF. Written as DNA, the CDR3 is TGTGCCTGGAGCTTCCTGAACACTGAAGCTTTCTTT.